These 10 T cell receptor beta chains originate from one sample sequenced in a study of blood T cell repertoires in COVID-19. The protocol was immunoSEQ multiplex PCR, while the TCRdb copy is restricted to in-frame clones and leaves out a portion. In the table there are a few hundred thousand clones, around 85% of which are singletons. The sequencing sample was made of PBMCs or T cells enriched from blood (not recorded which). All receptors come from a man aged 40-50 years who had recovered from COVID-19.

This chain links TRBV28 with TRBJ1-1; TRBD1 aligns across 8 bases. The CDR3 contains 13 residues. Germline V lookup: CDR1 MDHEN, CDR2 SYDVKM. V shed 3 bases, J shed 11 bases, and the junction held 8 bases outside the gene matches. CDR3 bases: TGTGCCAGCAGTTTCCGTGACAGGGGTAAGGCTTTCTTT. Translation gives CASSFRDRGKAFF. The full variable domain, in which reference TRBV28 and TRBJ1-1 provide the parts outside the CDR3, is DVKVTQSSRYLVKRTGEKVFLECVQDMDHENMFWYRQDPGLGLRLIYFSYDVKMKEKGDIPEGYSVSREKKERFSLILESASTNQTSMYLCASSFRDRGKAFFGQGTRLTVV.

The V and J genes are TRBV19 and TRBJ1-6; 7 positions match TRBD1. V trimming: 7 bases; J trimming: 10 bases; junction bases outside the gene matches: 4. This CDR3 region has 12 residues. CDR1 is LNHDA, CDR2 SQIVND, per germline (reference sequence). The CDR3 loop reads CASNLGGSPLHF. The DNA of the CDR3 is TGTGCCAGTAATCTAGGGGGCTCACCCCTCCACTTT.

The rearrangement joins TRBV18 to TRBJ1-1; D remains unclear. V was cut by 10 bases and J by 0 bases, with 12 bases left in between. CDR1 and CDR2 from the germline V gene are KGHSH and LQKENI. This CDR3 has 13 amino acids. In DNA form, the CDR3 reads TGTGCCACCCTCCTGGGCATGAACACTGAAGCTTTCTTT. This codes for CATLLGMNTEAFF.

V is TRBV18 and J is TRBJ1-3; no firm D call. The germline V gene has CDR1 KGHSH and CDR2 LQKENI. V was shortened by 0 bases and J by 6 bases, with 15 bases between the two germline ends. The CDR3 sequence is 16 residues long. This chain's CDR3 is CASSPPARLTSNTIYF. Written as DNA, the CDR3 is TGTGCCAGCTCACCACCGGCCAGGCTAACTTCAAACACCATATATTTT.

The CDR3 reads CASSLLGTSGRRGEQFF. Written as DNA, the CDR3 is TGTGCCAGCAGCCTTCTAGGGACTAGCGGGAGAAGGGGTGAGCAGTTCTTC. This sequence joins TRBV3-1 (or the pseudogene TRBV3-2) and TRBJ2-1, with TRBD2 matching 14 bases. CDR3 length: 17 amino acids. CDR1 and CDR2 (germline): LGHDT, YNNKEL (reference sequence). Germline trimming cut 4 bases from V and 9 bases from J; bases unmatched to any gene: 11.

This chain links TRBV15 with TRBJ1-4, with D hard to call. Germline loops: CDR1 LNHNV, CDR2 YYDKDF (reference sequence). The CDR3 is 17 residues long. V lost 0 bases and J 2 bases, leaving 13 bases between the germline ends. As DNA, the CDR3 is TGTGCCACCAGCAGAGATCTTAATGAGGGCACTAATGAAAAACTGTTTTTT. It yields the protein CATSRDLNEGTNEKLFF.

The V and J genes are TRBV30 and TRBJ1-1; 8 nucleotides align to TRBD1. Germline CDR1 reads GTSNPN; CDR2 reads SVGIG (reference sequence). V dropped 0 bases and J dropped 0; count of bases not matched to a gene: 9. This CDR3 comprises 17 residues. Here the CDR3 reads CAWSVRRGLWMNTEAFF. DNA of the CDR3: TGTGCCTGGAGTGTACGCAGGGGGCTCTGGATGAACACTGAAGCTTTCTTT. The whole variable domain, remainder taken from reference TRBV30 and TRBJ1-1, is SQTIHQWPATLVQPVGSPLSLECTVEGTSNPNLYWYRQAAGRGLQLLFYSVGIGQISSEVPQNLSASRPQDRQFILSSKKLLLSDSGFYLCAWSVRRGLWMNTEAFFGQGTRLTVV.

A note on this clone: Mismatch with germline at one junction end may stem from a read error. The rearrangement joins TRBV9 to TRBJ2-3; 9 positions agree with TRBD2. CDR1 SGDLS and CDR2 YYNGEE come from the germline V gene. CDR3 length equals 16 residues. The CDR3 spells CASSVGGGRVTDTQYF. In DNA form, the CDR3 reads TGTGCCAGTAGCGTAGGAGGCGGGAGGGTCACAGATACGCAGTATTTT.

This clone came up once. This chain connects TRBV5-1 to TRBJ2-3; the D gene is possibly TRBD2 (6 bases). Trimming shortened V by 0 bases and J by 1 base, and 18 bases separated the two germline ends. Germline values: CDR1 SGHRS, CDR2 YFSETQ. The CDR3 sequence is 18 residues long. CDR3: CASSLETPERVRTDTQYF. CDR3 nucleotide sequence: TGCGCCAGCAGCTTGGAGACCCCTGAGCGGGTGCGCACAGATACGCAGTATTTT.

The sample holds a few counts of this clone. The chain links TRBV15 to TRBJ1-1; no reliable D call. Germline assignment: CDR1 LNHNV and CDR2 YYDKDF (reference sequence). Trimming took off 0 bases at V and 6 bases at J, with 8 bases between the two ends. The CDR3 spans 13 residues. CDR3 region: CATSRDKRAEAFF. Written as DNA, the CDR3 is TGTGCCACCAGCAGAGATAAGCGAGCTGAAGCTTTCTTT.